This T cell receptor beta chain was captured in a study of cytomegalovirus exposure and HLA in healthy donors. Broader study findings: Published work reported that the classifier diagnosed cytomegalovirus status with high specificity and sensitivity. Overall, under 200 TCR beta chains were annotated as cytomegalovirus-associated. TCR beta V- and J-gene trimming was later associated with a missense DCLRE1C variant.

Turning to this clone: Its antigen is unknown.

CDR1 is LNHDA and CDR2 is SQIVND in the germline V gene (reference sequence). The CDR3 length is 15 residues. Trimming cost V 4 bases and J 5 bases, with 15 bases left between them. These donors counted as nominally healthy when sampled, but unrecorded immune exposures were likely. The PCR contained 60 Vbeta and 13 Jbeta primers. Libraries were prepared by immunoSEQ multiplex PCR; TCRdb keeps only in-frame clonotypes and omits some of them. The data show over 100,000 clones, roughly 79% seen once. Sequencing was performed on PBMCs. The sequence was obtained from a woman aged 30 to 39 in good health and CMV-seronegative. The genes are TRBV19 and TRBJ1-5; D may be TRBD1 (5 bases). This chain's CDR3 is CASSTDGGIYQPQHF. In DNA, the CDR3 is TGTGCCAGTAGTACGGACGGGGGAATATATCAGCCCCAGCATTTT.